The following is a TCR beta chain sequence with its context. Its target is not known. The source of the sample is a study of cytomegalovirus exposure and HLA in healthy donors. Nominally healthy donors provided the samples, though records likely missed some immune exposures. The V and J ends lost 1 base and 7 bases, in that order; junction bases with no gene match: 5. Looked up from germline, CDR1 is MGHRA and CDR2 is YSYEKL. The CDR3 spans 16 residues. Findings of the study overall: Researchers left out some V segments, among them TRBV6-2 and TRBV6-3, as indistinguishable.

This PCR relied on a set of 60 Vbeta primers and 13 Jbeta primers. The assay was immunoSEQ multiplex PCR, and TCRdb's table has in-frame clones only and misses some. Here the sample spans hundreds of thousands of clones, 70% to 90% being singletons. The chain is built from TRBV4-1 and TRBJ2-1, with TRBD1 matching over 12 bases. The sequenced sample was PBMCs. The clonotype comes from a girl aged 2-9 years in good health and CMV-seronegative. The CDR3 nucleotides are TGCGCCAGCAGCCAAGTAGGGACAGGGGGCAGGAATGAGCAGTTCTTC. It translates to CASSQVGTGGRNEQFF.